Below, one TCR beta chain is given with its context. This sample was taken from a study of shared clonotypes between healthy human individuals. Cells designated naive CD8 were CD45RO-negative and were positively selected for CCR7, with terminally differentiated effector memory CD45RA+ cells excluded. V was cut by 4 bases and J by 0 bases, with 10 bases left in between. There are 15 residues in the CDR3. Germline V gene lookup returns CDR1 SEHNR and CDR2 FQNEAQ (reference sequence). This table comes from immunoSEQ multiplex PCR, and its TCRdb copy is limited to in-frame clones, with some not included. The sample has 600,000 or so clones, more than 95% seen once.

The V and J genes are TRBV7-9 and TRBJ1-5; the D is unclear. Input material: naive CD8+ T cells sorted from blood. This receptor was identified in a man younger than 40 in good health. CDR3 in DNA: TGTGCCAGCAGCTCCGGGGATGATAGCAATCAGCCCCAGCATTTT. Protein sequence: CASSSGDDSNQPQHF. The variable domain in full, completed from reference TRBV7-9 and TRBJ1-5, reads DTGVSQNPRHKITKRGQNVTFRCDPISEHNRLYWYRQTLGQGPEFLTYFQNEAQLEKSRLLSDRFSAERPKGSFSTLEIQRTEQGDSAMYLCASSSGDDSNQPQHFGDGTRLSIL.